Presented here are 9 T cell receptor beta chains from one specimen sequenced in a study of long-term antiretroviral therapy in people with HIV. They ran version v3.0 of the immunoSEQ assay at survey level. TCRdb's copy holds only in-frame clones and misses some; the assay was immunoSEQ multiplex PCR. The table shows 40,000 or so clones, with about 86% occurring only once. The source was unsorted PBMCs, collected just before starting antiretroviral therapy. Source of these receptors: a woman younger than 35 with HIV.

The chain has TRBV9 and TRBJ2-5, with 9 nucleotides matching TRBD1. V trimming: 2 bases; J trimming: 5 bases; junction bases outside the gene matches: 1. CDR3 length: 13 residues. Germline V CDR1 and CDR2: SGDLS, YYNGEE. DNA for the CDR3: TGTGCCAGCAGCGTCGGGACAGGGGAGACCCAGTACTTC. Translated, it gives CASSVGTGETQYF. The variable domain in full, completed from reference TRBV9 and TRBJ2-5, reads DSGVTQTPKHLITATGQRVTLRCSPRSGDLSVYWYQQSLDQGLQFLIQYYNGEERAKGNILERFSAQQFPDLHSELNLSSLELGDSALYFCASSVGTGETQYFGPGTRLLVL.

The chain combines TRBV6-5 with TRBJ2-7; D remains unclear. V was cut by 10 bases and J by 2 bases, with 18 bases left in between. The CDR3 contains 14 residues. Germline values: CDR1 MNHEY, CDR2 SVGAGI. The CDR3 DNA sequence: TGTGCCACCGCCCAAGGACGCGGTGCCTACGAGCAGTACTTC. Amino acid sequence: CATAQGRGAYEQYF.

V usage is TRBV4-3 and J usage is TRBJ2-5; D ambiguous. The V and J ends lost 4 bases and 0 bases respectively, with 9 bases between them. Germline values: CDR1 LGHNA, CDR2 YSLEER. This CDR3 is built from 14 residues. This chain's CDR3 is CASSLGLNQETQYF. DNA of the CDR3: TGCGCCAGCAGCCTCGGGCTTAACCAAGAGACCCAGTACTTC.

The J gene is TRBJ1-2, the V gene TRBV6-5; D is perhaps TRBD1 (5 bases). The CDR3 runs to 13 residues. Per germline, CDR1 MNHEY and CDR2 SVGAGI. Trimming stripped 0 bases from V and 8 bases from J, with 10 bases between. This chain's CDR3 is CASSYSPRGGYTF. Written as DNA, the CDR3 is TGTGCCAGCAGTTACTCGCCTCGGGGGGGCTACACCTTC.

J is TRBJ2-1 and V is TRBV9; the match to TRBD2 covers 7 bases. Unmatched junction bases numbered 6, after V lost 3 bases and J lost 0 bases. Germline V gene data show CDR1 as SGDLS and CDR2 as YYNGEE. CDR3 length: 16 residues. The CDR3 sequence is CASSGRGGSSYNEQFF. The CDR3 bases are TGTGCCAGCAGCGGACGCGGGGGTAGCTCCTACAATGAGCAGTTCTTC.

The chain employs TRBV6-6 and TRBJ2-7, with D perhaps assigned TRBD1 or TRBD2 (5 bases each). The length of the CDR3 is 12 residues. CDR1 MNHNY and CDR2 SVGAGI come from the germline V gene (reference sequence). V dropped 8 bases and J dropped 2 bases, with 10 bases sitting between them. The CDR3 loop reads CASWQGAYEQYF. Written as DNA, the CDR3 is TGTGCCAGCTGGCAGGGAGCCTACGAGCAGTACTTC.

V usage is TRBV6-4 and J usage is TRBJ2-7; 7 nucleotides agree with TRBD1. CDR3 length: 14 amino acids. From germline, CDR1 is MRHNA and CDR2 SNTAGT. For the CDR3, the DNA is TGTGTCATTTGGGGGACAGCAGCGAGTTACGAGCAGTACTTC. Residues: CVIWGTAASYEQYF.

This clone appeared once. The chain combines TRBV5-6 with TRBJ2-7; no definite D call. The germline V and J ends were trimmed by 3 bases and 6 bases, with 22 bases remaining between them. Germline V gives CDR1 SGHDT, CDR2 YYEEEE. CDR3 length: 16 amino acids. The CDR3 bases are TGTGCCAGCAGCTACATGCCGGGCCAACACCCCTCCGAGCAGTACTTC. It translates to CASSYMPGQHPSEQYF.

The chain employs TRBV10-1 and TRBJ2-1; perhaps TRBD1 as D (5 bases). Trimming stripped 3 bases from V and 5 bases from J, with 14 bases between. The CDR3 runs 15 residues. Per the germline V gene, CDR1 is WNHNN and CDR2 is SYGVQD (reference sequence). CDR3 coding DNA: TGCGCCAGCAGTGATAGATTGACAGTGAACAATGAGCAGTTCTTC. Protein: CASSDRLTVNNEQFF.